This TCR beta chain was identified in a study of blood T cell repertoires in COVID-19. About the study: PBMCs, B-cell-depleted T cells, or T cells provided the cDNA or gDNA that made up the material.

V gave up 8 bases and J gave up 4 bases; unmatched junction bases: 14. CDR3 size: 17 residues. Germline V lookup: CDR1 MNHEY, CDR2 SMNVEV (reference sequence). Source study methods: Cell counts per sample came from amplifying reference gene primers. Profiled with immunoSEQ multiplex PCR; TCRdb holds only in-frame clones, not every one. Clone size and V and J calls were adopted from that table, with D and trimming inferred from the DNA. The table includes a few hundred thousand clones, roughly 86% detected once. The chain recombines TRBV27 with TRBJ1-2; TRBD1 aligns across 12 bases. The sequence derives from a human donor in a cohort sampled during active COVID-19. The material sequenced was peripheral blood. The CDR3: CASRKSGQGAWGYGYTF. CDR3 bases: TGTGCCAGCCGAAAGTCGGGACAGGGGGCCTGGGGCTATGGCTACACCTTC.